These 23 T cell receptor beta chains came from one sample sequenced in a study of blood T cell repertoires in COVID-19. The assay was immunoSEQ multiplex PCR, and TCRdb's table has in-frame clones only and misses some. The sample contains approximately 490,000 clones, about nine tenths of which appear only once. The sequenced material came from PBMCs or T cells enriched from blood (not recorded which). These receptors came from a woman aged 55-70 years who had recovered from COVID-19.

V is TRBV5-8 and J is TRBJ1-5, with D perhaps matching TRBD1 (5 bases). Trimming removed 4 bases at V and 6 bases at J, with 11 bases between. CDR1 and CDR2 from the germline V gene are SGHTS and YDEGEE. The CDR3 runs to 13 residues. In DNA form, the CDR3 reads TGTGCCAGCAGCGGGGTTGGGGCTCAGCCCCAGCATTTT. It yields the protein CASSGVGAQPQHF.

This clone was counted a single time. The chain joins TRBV10-2 to TRBJ1-1; D gene uncertain. V lost 10 bases, J lost 0 bases, and 15 bases lay in between. Germline V gene sequence: CDR1 WSHSY, CDR2 SAAADI. The CDR3 runs 14 residues. The CDR3 bases are TGCGCCACCCGGGAGCCAACACTGAACACTGAAGCTTTCTTT. This encodes CATREPTLNTEAFF.

The gene calls are TRBV18 and TRBJ2-5, with TRBD1 as a possible D gene (5 bases). Germline values: CDR1 KGHSH, CDR2 LQKENI. Between the trimmed V and J ends, which lost 1 base and 5 bases, there was a span of 11 bases. The CDR3 extends over 14 amino acids. This chain's CDR3 is CASSPQGFSETQYF. The DNA for the CDR3 is TGTGCCAGCTCACCACAGGGGTTCTCGGAGACCCAGTACTTC. The full variable domain, with the rest looked up from reference TRBV18 and TRBJ2-5, is NAGVMQNPRHLVRRRGQEARLRCSPMKGHSHVYWYRQLPEEGLKFMVYLQKENIIDESGMPKERFSAEFPKEGPSILRIQQVVRGDSAAYFCASSPQGFSETQYFGPGTRLLVL.

This chain links TRBV24-1 with TRBJ2-5, with 9 bases matching TRBD1. The CDR3 spans 17 residues. CDR1 is KGHDR, CDR2 SFDVKD, per germline. The V segment lost 2 bases and the J segment 5 bases; nucleotides outside the gene matches: 11. For the CDR3, the DNA is TGTGCCACCAGTGATTCCCCTCCGGGACAGGGCTTCGAGACCCAGTACTTC. As protein: CATSDSPPGQGFETQYF.

On this clone itself: This specimen includes other DNA sequences encoding the same CDR3. The chain carries TRBV18 and TRBJ1-6; TRBD1 aligns across 7 bases. With V trimmed by 3 bases and J by 6 bases, 5 bases remained unmatched. The CDR3 consists of 15 residues. Germline CDR1 and CDR2: KGHSH and LQKENI. The CDR3 reads CASSPRQGGNSPLHF. CDR3 coding DNA: TGTGCCAGCTCACCCCGACAGGGAGGTAATTCACCCCTCCACTTT.

The rearrangement joins TRBV29-1 to TRBJ2-5; D is unresolved. CDR3 length: 13 amino acids. V gave up 5 bases and J gave up 0 bases, with 10 bases separating them. CDR1 SQVTM and CDR2 ANQGSEA come from the germline V gene. CDR3 protein: CSVLVLYQETQYF. DNA for the CDR3: TGCAGCGTTTTAGTCCTCTACCAAGAGACCCAGTACTTC.

A remark on this clone: The junction shows a germline mismatch at one end, possibly a read error. The chain couples TRBV19 to TRBJ2-7; the D gene is possibly TRBD1 (6 bases). This CDR3 is 14 amino acids long. Germline V CDR1 and CDR2: LNHDA, SQIVND (reference sequence). DNA for the CDR3: TGTGCCAGTAGCCAACAGGGCTCCTCCCACGAGCAGTACTTC. Translated: CASSQQGSSHEQYF.

This clone was seen a few times. J is TRBJ1-3 and V is TRBV6-5; D is uncertain. V was shortened by 4 bases and J by 0 bases, with 10 bases between the two germline ends. The CDR3 runs 15 residues. Looked up from germline, CDR1 is MNHEY and CDR2 is SVGAGI. The CDR3 is CASSFGILSGNTIYF. As DNA, the CDR3 is TGTGCCAGCAGTTTCGGGATCCTCTCTGGAAACACCATATATTTT.

The chain links TRBV6-5 to TRBJ1-2, with 7 positions matching TRBD1. This CDR3 has 14 residues. Germline V CDR1 and CDR2: MNHEY, SVGAGI. V was clipped by 6 bases and J by 0 bases; unmatched bases: 4. CDR3 nucleotides: TGTGCCAGCAGCCTAGGGACAGCTAACTATGGCTACACCTTC. It yields the protein CASSLGTANYGYTF.

The chain links TRBV7-9 to TRBJ1-6; D may be TRBD1 (5 bases). CDR1 and CDR2 (germline): SEHNR, FQNEAQ (reference sequence). There are 13 residues in the CDR3. With 4 bases removed from V and 10 bases from J, the gap between germline ends came to 11 bases. The CDR3 nucleotides read TGTGCCAGCAGCTCACAGGAAGGATCACCCCTCCACTTT. Translated: CASSSQEGSPLHF.

The V and J genes are TRBV24-1 and TRBJ2-2; D ambiguous. V lost 1 base and J lost 3, with 8 bases in between. CDR1 and CDR2 (germline): KGHDR, SFDVKD. The CDR3 covers 15 residues. CDR3 sequence reads: CATSDFGSYTGELFF. The CDR3 nucleotides are TGTGCCACCAGTGATTTCGGGTCCTACACCGGGGAGCTGTTTTTT.

The gene calls are TRBV27 and TRBJ1-5, with 7 nucleotides matching TRBD1. Germline values: CDR1 MNHEY, CDR2 SMNVEV (reference sequence). Trimming at V came to 5 bases and at J to 7 bases, leaving 11 bases not matched to a gene. The CDR3 length is 15 residues. The CDR3 protein is CASSTTGEVGQPQHF. The CDR3 coding sequence is TGTGCCAGCAGTACAACAGGGGAGGTGGGACAGCCCCAGCATTTT.

The chain has TRBV19 and TRBJ2-1; TRBD1 matches 7 bases. The germline gives CDR1 LNHDA, CDR2 SQIVND (reference sequence). After removal of 7 bases from V and 6 bases from J, the junction contained 9 bases not matched to a gene. This CDR3 is 14 amino acids long. The chain's CDR3 is CASTLQGMGNEQFF. Here the CDR3 DNA reads TGTGCCAGTACCCTACAGGGGATGGGCAATGAGCAGTTCTTC.

V usage is TRBV19 and J usage is TRBJ2-2, with 8 bases fitting TRBD2. This CDR3 has 17 residues. Germline-derived CDR1 and CDR2 are LNHDA and SQIVND (reference sequence). The V and J ends lost 4 bases and 6 bases, in that order; junction bases with no gene match: 13. The CDR3 sequence: CASSTPRGGLESGELFF. The DNA of the CDR3 is TGTGCCAGTAGTACTCCCCGGGGGGGACTAGAATCCGGGGAGCTGTTTTTT.

The V call is TRBV19, the J call TRBJ1-2; possible D gene TRBD1, 6 bases. The CDR3 spans 12 residues. Per germline, CDR1 LNHDA and CDR2 SQIVND (reference sequence). Deletions cut 10 bases from V and 2 bases from J, with 11 bases between. The CDR3 DNA sequence: TGTGCCACCGAGGGGGGGAACTATGGCTACACCTTC. Translated: CATEGGNYGYTF.

The chain is built from TRBV4-1 and TRBJ2-1; 15 bases fit TRBD2. The CDR3 spans 17 residues. The ends lost 4 bases at V and 7 bases at J; junction bases unmatched: 8. The germline V gene encodes CDR1 MGHRA and CDR2 YSYEKL. CDR3 residues: CASSPRRTSGGANEQFF. The DNA for the CDR3 is TGCGCCAGCAGCCCACGTAGGACTAGCGGGGGGGCGAATGAGCAGTTCTTC.

This CDR3 is CASSPKLGDTDTQYF. The CDR3, as DNA: TGTGCCAGCAGCCCCAAGCTAGGGGACACAGATACGCAGTATTTT. The rearrangement uses TRBV21-1 and TRBJ2-3; the listed D gene, TRBD1, was not tested against the DNA. TRBV21-1 is classified as a pseudogene. There are 15 residues in the CDR3.

The gene calls are TRBV5-4 and TRBJ2-2, with a weak D call TRBD1 (5 bases). Per germline, CDR1 SGHNT and CDR2 YYREEE (reference sequence). The CDR3 runs to 15 residues. The V end was cut by 4 bases, the J end by 2 bases, with 12 bases between. The CDR3 DNA reads as TGTGCCAGCAGCCCTGACAGTACAAACACCGGGGAGCTGTTTTTT. Translating it yields CASSPDSTNTGELFF.

Note on this clone: This could be a read error, since a much larger clone is one nucleotide away. The chain carries TRBV7-6 and TRBJ1-1, with 7 bases matching TRBD1. The CDR3 is 14 amino acids. Germline V CDR1 and CDR2: SGHVS, FNYEAQ. V trimming: 5 bases; J trimming: 1 base; junction bases outside the gene matches: 4. The CDR3, as DNA: TGTGCCAGCAGCCCCGGGACAGCGAACACTGAAGCTTTCTTT. It yields the protein CASSPGTANTEAFF.

The rearrangement links TRBV7-2 to TRBJ2-2; 9 bases align to TRBD2. The CDR3 extends over 15 amino acids. Germline V gene lookup returns CDR1 SGHTA and CDR2 FQGNSA. V shed 0 bases, J shed 7 bases, and the junction held 3 bases outside the gene matches. The DNA of the CDR3 is TGTGCCAGCAGCTTAGCTCTAGCGGGGATCGGGGAGCTGTTTTTT. This sequence encodes CASSLALAGIGELFF.

The chain carries TRBV4-1 and TRBJ2-1; 10 bases align to TRBD2. Germline lookup yields CDR1 MGHRA and CDR2 YSYEKL. This CDR3 has 17 residues. The V segment lost 0 bases and the J segment 9 bases; nucleotides outside the gene matches: 11. CDR3 DNA sequence: TGCGCCAGCAGCCAAGATGTTTATAGCGGGGGGTCGGGTGAGCAGTTCTTC. It encodes CASSQDVYSGGSGEQFF.

The rearrangement uses TRBV6-5 and TRBJ2-3; no definite D call. CDR1 is MNHEY and CDR2 is SVGAGI in the germline V gene. There are 12 residues in the CDR3. Trimming removed 8 bases from V and 7 bases from J, with 13 bases in between. The CDR3 here is CASHSSINTQYF. The CDR3 DNA is TGTGCCAGCCACTCCTCTATCAATACGCAGTATTTT.

This sequence joins TRBV4-1 and TRBJ2-3; TRBD2 matches 10 bases. V dropped 1 base and J dropped 2; count of bases not matched to a gene: 3. Germline V gene data show CDR1 as MGHRA and CDR2 as YSYEKL. This CDR3 is built from 16 residues. The CDR3 spells CASSQVSGGFTDTQYF. In DNA form, the CDR3 reads TGCGCCAGCAGCCAAGTTAGCGGGGGGTTCACAGATACGCAGTATTTT.